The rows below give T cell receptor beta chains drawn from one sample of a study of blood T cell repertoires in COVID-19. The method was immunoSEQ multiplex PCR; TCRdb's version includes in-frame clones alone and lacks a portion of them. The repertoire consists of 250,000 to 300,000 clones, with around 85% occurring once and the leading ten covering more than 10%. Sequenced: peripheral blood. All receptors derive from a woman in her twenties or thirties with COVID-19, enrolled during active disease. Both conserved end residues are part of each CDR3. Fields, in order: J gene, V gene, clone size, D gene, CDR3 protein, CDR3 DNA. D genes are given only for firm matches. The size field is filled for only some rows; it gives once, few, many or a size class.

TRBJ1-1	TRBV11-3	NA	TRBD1	CASSPTGSPTEAFF	TGTGCCAGCAGCCCGACAGGGTCGCCCACTGAAGCTTTCTTT
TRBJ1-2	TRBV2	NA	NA	CASSRTGVNGYTF	TGTGCCAGCAGTAGGACGGGGGTTAATGGCTACACCTTC
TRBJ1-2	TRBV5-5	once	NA	CASSLGPVYGYTF	TGTGCCAGCAGCTTGGGTCCTGTCTATGGCTACACCTTC
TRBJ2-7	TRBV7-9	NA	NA	CATSWTAYEQYF	TGTGCCACTTCATGGACAGCCTACGAGCAGTACTTC
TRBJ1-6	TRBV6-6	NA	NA	CASSQPSYNSPLHF	TGTGCCAGCAGTCAGCCCTCCTATAATTCACCCCTCCACTTT
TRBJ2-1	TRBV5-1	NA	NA	CASCGSCNEQFF	TGCGCCAGTTGCGGGTCCTGCAATGAGCAGTTCTTC
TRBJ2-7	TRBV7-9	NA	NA	CASSLVVNEQYF	TGTGCCAGCAGCTTAGTCGTAAACGAGCAGTACTTC
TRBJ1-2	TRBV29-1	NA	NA	CSVGGDYGYTF	TGCAGCGTTGGGGGGGACTATGGCTACACCTTC
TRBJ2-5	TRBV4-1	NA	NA	CASSQAPGEETQYF	TGCGCCAGCAGCCAAGCTCCAGGGGAAGAGACCCAGTACTTC
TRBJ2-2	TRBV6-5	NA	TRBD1	CASRTRQGVGGELFF	TGTGCCAGCAGGACGCGACAGGGGGTGGGCGGGGAGCTGTTTTTT
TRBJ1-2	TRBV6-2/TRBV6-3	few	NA	CASSYSTGYYGYTF	TGTGCCAGCAGTTACTCTACAGGGTACTATGGCTACACCTTC